This T cell receptor beta chain originates from a study of CXCR3-negative and CXCR3-positive naive CD8 T cells. Study information: Per-library TRB read counts averaged about 1.5 +/- 0.3 million, adding up to approximately 130 million in total. Points from the study as a whole: Diversity proved comparably high across both naive subsets and much lower in memory CD8+ cells. Upon cryopreservation, CXCR3 expression partially decreased, and most assays used fresh PBMCs.

As to this clonotype: Antigen unknown.

With UMI labels, 5' RACE was used to prepare the TRB cDNA libraries. TCRdb reprocessed the 5' RACE reads; each CDR3 protein has one entry and no DNA is given. The sample holds about 46,000 distinct CDR3 sequences. CDR3 size: 12 residues. In germline, CDR1 is DFQATT, CDR2 SNEGSKA (reference sequence). The authors gated naive CD8+ T cells as CD45RO-CCR7+CD27+CD95-. Material for sequencing was naive CXCR3- CD8+ T cells from blood. Sample subset: CD45RO-CCR7+CD27+CD95- naive CD8+ T cells lacking CXCR3 (TNR3-). The chain has TRBV20-1 and TRBJ1-5. The receptor comes from a human donor in good health. Some clones in this sample may be carry-over from other donors' samples. CDR3 loop: CSARYGSEPQHF.